This T cell receptor beta chain was sequenced in a study of Graves' ophthalmopathy and Graves' hyperthyroidism. The overall study: Peripheral blood (taken before any treatment) was collected at initial diagnosis.

This CDR3 contains 11 residues. Germline-derived CDR1 and CDR2 are DFQATT and SNEGSKA (reference sequence). V gave up 3 bases and J gave up 4 bases, with 6 bases separating them. In regard to this clonotype: Its antigen is unidentified.

Amplified material comprised TCR beta CDR3 regions derived from RNA transcripts. RT-PCR was first run with HTBI primers, then multiplex PCR in a second round. MiXCR was run by TCRdb on the multiplex PCR reads, yielding one entry per CDR3 protein. The sample has 45,000 to 60,000 distinct CDR3 sequences; about half are singletons. Study-level findings and limits: It was with around 71% sensitivity and roughly 75% specificity that the model predicted ophthalmopathy progression.

The chain carries TRBV20-1 and TRBJ1-2; unclear D gene. The clonotype comes from an adult woman with Graves' ophthalmopathy. Sequencing was performed on peripheral blood. The DNA of the CDR3 is TGCAGTGCTAGTGGCAGCTATGGCTACACCTTC. This sequence encodes CSASGSYGYTF.